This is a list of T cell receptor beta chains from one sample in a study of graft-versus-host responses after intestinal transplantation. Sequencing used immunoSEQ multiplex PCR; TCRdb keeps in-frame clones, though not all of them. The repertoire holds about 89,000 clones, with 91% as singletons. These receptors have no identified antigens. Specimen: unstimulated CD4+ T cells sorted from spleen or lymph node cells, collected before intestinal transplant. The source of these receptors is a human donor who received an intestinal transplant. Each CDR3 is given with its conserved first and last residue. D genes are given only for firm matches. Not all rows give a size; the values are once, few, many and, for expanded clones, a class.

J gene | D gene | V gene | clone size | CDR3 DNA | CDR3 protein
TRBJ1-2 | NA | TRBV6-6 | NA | TGTGCCAGCAGTAGCTCCGGGACTAACTATGGCTACACCTTC | CASSSSGTNYGYTF
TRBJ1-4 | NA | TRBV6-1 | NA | TGTGCCAGCAGCGTCGACGGGAACGGGAGAAAACTGTTTTTT | CASSVDGNGRKLFF
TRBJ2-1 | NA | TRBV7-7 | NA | TGTGCCAGCAGCCCGACTAGGTTTGGTGAGCAGTTCTTC | CASSPTRFGEQFF
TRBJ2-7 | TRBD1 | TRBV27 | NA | TGTGCCAGCAGTACCCCGGGACAGGGTTTCGTAGAGCAGTACTTC | CASSTPGQGFVEQYF
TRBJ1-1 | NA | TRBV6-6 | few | TGTGCCAGCCAAGGGAGACAGGAGGCTGAAGCTTTCTTT | CASQGRQEAEAFF
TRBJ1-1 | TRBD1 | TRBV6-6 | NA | TGTGCCACGACTTTACAGGGGAGAGGCACTGAAGCTTTCTTT | CATTLQGRGTEAFF
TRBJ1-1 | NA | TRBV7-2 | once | TGTGCCAGCAGCTTCAGGGGCATGAACACTGAAGCTTTCTTT | CASSFRGMNTEAFF
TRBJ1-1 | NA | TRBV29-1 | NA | TGCAGCGCCCGAAAGGAGCAGGGATCTGAAGCTTTCTTT | CSARKEQGSEAFF
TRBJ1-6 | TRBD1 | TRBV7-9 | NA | TGTGCCAGCAGCGGACAACAGGGGGTGTTTAACCCACCCCTCCACTTT | CASSGQQGVFNPPLHF
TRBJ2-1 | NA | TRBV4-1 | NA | TGCGCCAGCAGCCACCAGACAGGAAGCTCCTACAATGAGCAGTTCTTC | CASSHQTGSSYNEQFF
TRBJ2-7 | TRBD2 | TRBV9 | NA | TGTGCCAGCAGCGTAGGGCCTAGCGGGGCAGGCGAGCAGTACTTC | CASSVGPSGAGEQYF
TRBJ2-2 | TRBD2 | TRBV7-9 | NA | TGTGCCAGCAGCTCCAAGCGGGGGACCGGGGAGCTGTTTTTT | CASSSKRGTGELFF
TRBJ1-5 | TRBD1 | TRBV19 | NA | TGTGCCAGTAGTCCGACAGGGCTTCAGCCCCAGCATTTT | CASSPTGLQPQHF
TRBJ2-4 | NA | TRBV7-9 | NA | TGTGCCAGCAGCGATCCCTTAACTGGTTTAACGAAAAACATTCAGTACTTC | CASSDPLTGLTKNIQYF
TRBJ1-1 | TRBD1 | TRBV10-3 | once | TGTGCCATCAGCCGGACAGGAGCCGAAAACACTGAAGCTTTCTTT | CAISRTGAENTEAFF
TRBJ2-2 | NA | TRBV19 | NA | TGTGCCAGTAGTATACAGGCGTCCGGGGAGCTGTTTTTT | CASSIQASGELFF
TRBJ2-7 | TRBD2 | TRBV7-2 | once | TGTGCCAGCAGCCTAAGCGGGGACCCCTACGAGCAGTACTTC | CASSLSGDPYEQYF
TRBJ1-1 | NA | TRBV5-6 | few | TGTGCCAGCAGCTTAGAAGGGGCTAACACTGAAGCTTTCTTT | CASSLEGANTEAFF
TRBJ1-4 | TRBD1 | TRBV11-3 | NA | TGTGCCAGCAGCAAGACTGACAGGGAGGATGAAAAACTGTTTTTT | CASSKTDREDEKLFF
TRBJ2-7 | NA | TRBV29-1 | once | TGCAGCGTTGCAAATCAGGGTCTACCTTACGAGCAGTACTTC | CSVANQGLPYEQYF
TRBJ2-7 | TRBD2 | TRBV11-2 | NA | TGTGCCAGCAGTCCAAATGGCGGGAGCTCCTACGAGCAGTACTTC | CASSPNGGSSYEQYF
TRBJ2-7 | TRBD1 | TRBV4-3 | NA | TGCGCCAGCAGCCGGGACAGGGGACAGGGTAGCTACGAGCAGTACTTC | CASSRDRGQGSYEQYF
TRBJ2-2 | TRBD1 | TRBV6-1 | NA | TGTGCCAGCAGTTCACAGGGGTCTCTCCCCGGGGAGCTGTTTTTT | CASSSQGSLPGELFF
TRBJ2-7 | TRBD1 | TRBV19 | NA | TGTGCCAGTAGCTCCGGGACAGGCCCCTACGAGCAGTACTTC | CASSSGTGPYEQYF
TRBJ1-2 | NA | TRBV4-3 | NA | TGCGCCAGCAGCCAAGAGACGGGAAACTATGGCTACACCTTC | CASSQETGNYGYTF
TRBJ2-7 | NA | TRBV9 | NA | TGTGCCAGCAGCGGATCGGGGAGAAGCTCCTACGAGCAGTACTTC | CASSGSGRSSYEQYF
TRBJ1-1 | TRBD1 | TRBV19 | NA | TGTGCCAGTAGTATATCAGGGGGCGTGAACACTGAAGCTTTCTTT | CASSISGGVNTEAFF
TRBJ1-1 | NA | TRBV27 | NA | TGTGCCAGCAGTTTAGGGAGAGGAACTGAAGCTTTCTTT | CASSLGRGTEAFF
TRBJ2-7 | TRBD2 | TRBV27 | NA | TGTGCCAGCAGCCTCTTAAACCTACGGGGAGGGAGCGAGCAGTACTTC | CASSLLNLRGGSEQYF
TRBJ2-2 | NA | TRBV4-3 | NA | TGCGCCAGCAGCCAACCCGTGCGGGGGCTGAGCACCGGGGAGCTGTTTTTT | CASSQPVRGLSTGELFF
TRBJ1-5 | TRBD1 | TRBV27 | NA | TGTGCCAGCCAAAGATGGGGACAGGGTAATCAGCCCCAGCATTTT | CASQRWGQGNQPQHF
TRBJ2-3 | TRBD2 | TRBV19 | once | TGTGCCAGTAGTACCTCCGCGGGGGGGCAAGATACGCAGTATTTT | CASSTSAGGQDTQYF
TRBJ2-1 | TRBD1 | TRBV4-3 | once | TGCGCCAGCAGCCCCCGGTGGCGGGACAGGGATCTGGGTGAGCAGTTCTTC | CASSPRWRDRDLGEQFF
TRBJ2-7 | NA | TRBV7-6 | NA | TGTGCCAGCAGCCCAGGGTTAAGCCGGAGTGACTACGAGCAGTACTTC | CASSPGLSRSDYEQYF
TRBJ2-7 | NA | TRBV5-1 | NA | TGCGCCAGCAGCTCCCCGAACCGGGATACCCACGAGCAGTACTTC | CASSSPNRDTHEQYF
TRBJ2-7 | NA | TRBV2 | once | TGTGCCAGCAGTGGACTTACCCGGTACGAGCAGTACTTC | CASSGLTRYEQYF
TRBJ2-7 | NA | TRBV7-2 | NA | TGTGCCAGCAGCTTAGCGTTAACCTACGAGCAGTACTTC | CASSLALTYEQYF
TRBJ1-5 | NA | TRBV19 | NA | TGTGCCAGTAGCGCGGGGACCTATCAGCCCCAGCATTTT | CASSAGTYQPQHF
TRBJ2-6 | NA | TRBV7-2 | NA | TGTGCCAGCAGCGAGCGGTCTGGGGCCAACGTCCTGACTTTC | CASSERSGANVLTF
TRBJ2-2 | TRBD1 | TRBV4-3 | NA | TGCGCCAGCAGCCTTCAGGGGGCGGGAAACACCGGGGAGCTGTTTTTT | CASSLQGAGNTGELFF
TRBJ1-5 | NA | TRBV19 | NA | TGTGCCAGTAGTAGCCCTGGGCCCTTAAACAATCAGCCCCAGCATTTT | CASSSPGPLNNQPQHF
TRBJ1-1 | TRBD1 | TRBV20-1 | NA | TGCAGTGCGTACAGGGGGCAGGCAGCTTTCTTT | CSAYRGQAAFF
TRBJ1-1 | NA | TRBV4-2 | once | TGTGCCAGCAGCCAAACGGGATGGGGTCGGGGTCCTGAAGCTTTCTTT | CASSQTGWGRGPEAFF
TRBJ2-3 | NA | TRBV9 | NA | TGTGCCAGCAGCGTAGCGGGGACTAGCACAGATACGCAGTATTTT | CASSVAGTSTDTQYF
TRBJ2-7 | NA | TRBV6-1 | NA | TGTGCCAGCAGTGAAGCGTGGACAAGGGGCGAGCAGTACTTC | CASSEAWTRGEQYF
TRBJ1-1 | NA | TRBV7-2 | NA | TGTGCCAGCAGCTTATCCGCAGGGAACACTGAAGCTTTCTTT | CASSLSAGNTEAFF
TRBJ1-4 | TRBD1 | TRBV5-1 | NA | TGCGCCAGCAGCTCCCAACAGGGGGGGCTTAATGAAAAACTGTTTTTT | CASSSQQGGLNEKLFF
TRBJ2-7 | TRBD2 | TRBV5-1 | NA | TGCGCCAGCAGCCCCTTAGCGGGGGCAAGCTCCTACGAGCAGTACTTC | CASSPLAGASSYEQYF